The clone carrying this TCR beta chain was seen more than once but under ten times. The data derive from a study of T cells after yellow fever vaccination. On the study more broadly: Preparation used SMART-Seq v4 Ultra Low Input for the low-cell-number fractions.

They built TCR cDNA with 5'RACE template switching, a step that put in a universal primer site and UMIs. TCRdb used MiXCR to reprocess the 5' RACE reads, holding one entry per CDR3 protein. The sample lists about 330,000 distinct CDR3 sequences, about 4% seen once, with around 24% in the top ten. Germline V gene data show CDR1 as SGHTA and CDR2 as FQGNSA. The junction had 12 bases not matched to a gene; V was cut back by 4 bases and J by 11 bases. The CDR3 loop spans 15 amino acids. The source material was PBMCs, sampled 5 days after the yellow fever booster vaccination. The V and J genes are TRBV7-2 and TRBJ1-1, with 11 nucleotides matching TRBD1. This receptor was identified in a man younger than 35 who received the YFV17D yellow fever vaccine. This CDR3 is CASSSPGTGGFGAFF. As DNA, the CDR3 is TGTGCCAGCAGCTCCCCCGGGACAGGGGGTTTTGGCGCTTTCTTT.